This is a list of T cell receptor beta chains from one sample in a study of T cells after yellow fever vaccination. One entry per CDR3 protein, called by TCRdb with MiXCR from the 5' RACE reads. The data hold 240,000 or so distinct CDR3 sequences, with about 7% observed a single time. The source was CD4+ T cells sorted from PBMCs, collected 15 days after the yellow fever booster vaccination. Receptors were obtained from a man aged 25 to 40 who received the YFV17D yellow fever vaccine. The CDR3 runs from the conserved cysteine through the conserved F or W. The order of the fields is clone size, D gene, J gene, V gene, CDR3 DNA, CDR3 protein. A D gene is named only where the DNA matches it firmly. Clone size is stated in some rows and not others, as once, few, many or a class when expanded.

>few|NA|TRBJ1-1|TRBV15
TGTGCCACCAGCAGCACCATCGGGAACACTGAAGCTTTCTTT
CATSSTIGNTEAFF
>NA|NA|TRBJ1-1|TRBV5-1
TGCGCCAGCAGCTTGGAGGGTTTCACTGAAGCTTTCTTT
CASSLEGFTEAFF
>many|TRBD2|TRBJ2-1|TRBV20-1
TGCAGTGCTTGCGAGCTAGCGGGCTACAATGAGCAGTTCTTC
CSACELAGYNEQFF
>few|TRBD2|TRBJ2-1|TRBV29-1
TGCAGCGTTGATGGGTGGGCTAGCGGTGTTAATGAGCAGTTCTTC
CSVDGWASGVNEQFF
>many|TRBD2|TRBJ2-7|TRBV20-1
TGCAGTGCTTTGGGACTAGCGGACTCCTACGAGCAGTACTTC
CSALGLADSYEQYF
>many|TRBD2|TRBJ2-7|TRBV20-1
TGCAGTGCGCCGGGGGAGGGGAGGTCCTACGAGCAGTACTTC
CSAPGEGRSYEQYF
>many|NA|TRBJ2-7|TRBV7-9
TGTGCCAGCAGCTTAGCGGGGATTTACGAGCAGTACTTC
CASSLAGIYEQYF
>many|NA|TRBJ2-7|TRBV5-1
TGCGCCAGCAGCAGTCCAAGGGACTACGAGCAGTACTTC
CASSSPRDYEQYF
>NA|NA|TRBJ1-5|TRBV3-1
TGTGCCAGCAGCCAAGATTTGGCATCAAATCAGCCCCAGCATTTT
CASSQDLASNQPQHF
>few|TRBD2|TRBJ2-1|TRBV7-8
TGTGCCAGCAGCTCGACTAGACCCCGACTAGCGGGATACAATGAGCAGTTCTTC
CASSSTRPRLAGYNEQFF
>few|NA|TRBJ1-6|TRBV14
TGTGCCAGCAGCCAAGGGAGCTCCTATAATTCACCCCTCCACTTT
CASSQGSSYNSPLHF
>few|NA|TRBJ2-4|TRBV5-1
TGCGCCAGCAGCTCGACGGACAGAGTTAAAAACATTCAGTACTTC
CASSSTDRVKNIQYF
>few|TRBD2|TRBJ2-3|TRBV5-4
TGTGCCAGCAGCTTGGGCGGACTAGCGGGTACCACAGGGACGCAGTATTTT
CASSLGGLAGTTGTQYF
>NA|TRBD1|TRBJ1-2|TRBV7-2
TGTGCCAGCAGCCCCGAGCTCCCGGGGACAGGCTATGGCTACACCTTC
CASSPELPGTGYGYTF
>many|NA|TRBJ2-1|TRBV18
TGTGCCAGCTCACCACCGCCTCAGGGTGTCAATGAGCAGTTCTTC
CASSPPPQGVNEQFF
>many|TRBD1|TRBJ2-7|TRBV20-1
TGCAGTTGTCCGGGACAGGGGCCGCACGAGCAGTACTTC
CSCPGQGPHEQYF
>NA|TRBD2|TRBJ2-2|TRBV15
TGTGCCACCAGCAGAGATGGGCCTCCACGGCAGCGGGAGAACACCGGGGAGCTGTTTTTT
CATSRDGPPRQRENTGELFF
>many|NA|TRBJ2-5|TRBV12-3/TRBV12-4
TGTGCCAGCAGTTTAGACAGTCCGGGGACCCAGTACTTC
CASSLDSPGTQYF
>many|TRBD2|TRBJ2-2|TRBV28
TGTGCCAGCCGGTCTCCGGGGGGCACCGGGGAGCTGTTTTTT
CASRSPGGTGELFF
>many|NA|TRBJ2-7|TRBV29-1
TGCAGCGTAAATAGGGCAACTGGGGAGGAGTACTTC
CSVNRATGEEYF
>NA|TRBD1|TRBJ1-2|TRBV2
TGTGCCAGCACTTGGACAGGGTCGGATGGCTACACCTTC
CASTWTGSDGYTF
>few|NA|TRBJ1-5|TRBV20-1
TGCAGCAGACACCTCAATCAGCCCCAGCATTTT
CSRHLNQPQHF
>NA|NA|TRBJ1-6|TRBV5-1
TGCGCCAGCAGCTTGTCCACATCATACGGGTCACCCCTCCACTTT
CASSLSTSYGSPLHF
>NA|NA|TRBJ2-1|TRBV25-1
TGTGCCAGCAGTGCAGCCCAGGTGGGGTTCAATGAGCAGTTCTTC
CASSAAQVGFNEQFF
>many|NA|TRBJ1-1|TRBV12-3/TRBV12-4
TGTGCCAGCAGACCCAGGTCGAACACTGAAGCTTTCTTT
CASRPRSNTEAFF
>NA|NA|TRBJ1-1|TRBV18
TGTGCCAGCTCACCAAATGGGGGAGCAATGAACACTGAAGCTTTCTTT
CASSPNGGAMNTEAFF
>NA|TRBD1|TRBJ1-1|TRBV7-9
TGTGCCAGCAGCTTAGGGGCCGGGACAGCGAACACTGAAGCTTTCTTT
CASSLGAGTANTEAFF
>few|NA|TRBJ2-2|TRBV19
TGTGCCAGTAGTATCGACTGGAACACCGGGGAGCTGTTTTTT
CASSIDWNTGELFF
>many|NA|TRBJ2-1|TRBV12-3/TRBV12-4
TGTGCCAGCAGCTTAGGGGGTGAGCAGTTCTTC
CASSLGGEQFF
>many|TRBD1|TRBJ1-1|TRBV5-1
TGCGCCAGCAGCCTACAACCGGGACAGGGGGCTGAAGCTTTCTTT
CASSLQPGQGAEAFF
>few|NA|TRBJ2-1|TRBV30
TGTGCCTGGAGTTCAGGAGACCCCCCGAATGAGCAGTTCTTC
CAWSSGDPPNEQFF